This T cell receptor beta chain was recorded in a study of T-cell memory formation after mild COVID-19. Study-wide context: The two donors had largely donor-specific TCR clusters.

TCRalpha and TCRbeta libraries used 5'RACE with constant-segment primers and UMIs. TCRdb used MiXCR to reprocess the 5' RACE reads, holding one entry per CDR3 protein. The profile shows under 550,000 distinct CDR3 sequences, 15% to 20% of them singletons. Germline values: CDR1 GTSNPN, CDR2 SVGIG (reference sequence). The CDR3 consists of 13 residues. Findings and limits, study-wide: Mostly located in CM and EM were contracting CD4+ clones, with contracting CD8+ clones located in EMRA.

In this sample, this clonotype turned up once. The antigen remains undetermined. The chain uses TRBV30 and TRBJ2-7; D possibly corresponds to TRBD1 (6 bases). Material: PBMCs or a T cell subset sorted from them (not recorded which). The receptor comes from an adult woman who had mild COVID-19 (a few samples of this study predate the infection). Cell type and time point are not known. The CDR3 nucleotides are TGTGCATCCCGGACAGAGAGATTCTACGAGCAGTACTTC. It is translated as CASRTERFYEQYF.